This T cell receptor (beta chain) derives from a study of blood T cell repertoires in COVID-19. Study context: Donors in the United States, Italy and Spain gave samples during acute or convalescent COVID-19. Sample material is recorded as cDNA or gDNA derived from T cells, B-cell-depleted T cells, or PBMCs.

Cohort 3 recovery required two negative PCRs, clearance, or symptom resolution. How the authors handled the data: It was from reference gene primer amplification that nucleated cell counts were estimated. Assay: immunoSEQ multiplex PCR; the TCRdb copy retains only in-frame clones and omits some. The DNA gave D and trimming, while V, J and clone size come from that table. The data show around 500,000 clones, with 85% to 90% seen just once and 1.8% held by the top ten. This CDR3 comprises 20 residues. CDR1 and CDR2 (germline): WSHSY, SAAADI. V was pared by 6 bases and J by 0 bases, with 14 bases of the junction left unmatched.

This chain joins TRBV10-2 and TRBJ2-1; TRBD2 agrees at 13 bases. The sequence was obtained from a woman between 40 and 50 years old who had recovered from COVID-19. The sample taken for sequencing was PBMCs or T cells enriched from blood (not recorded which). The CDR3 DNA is TGCGCCAGCAGAACCGGACTAGCGGGAGCCGAAATCAGCTCCTACAATGAGCAGTTCTTC. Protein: CASRTGLAGAEISSYNEQFF.